This passage covers 21 T cell receptor beta chains from one sample sequenced in a study of cytomegalovirus exposure and HLA in healthy donors. 60 Vbeta and 13 Jbeta primers were used in PCR. Measured with immunoSEQ multiplex PCR; TCRdb has only the in-frame clones, and not every one. The table has 210,000 or so clones, about 83% seen once; the top ten hold about 9.4%. The sample was PBMCs. The receptors come from a woman aged 50 to 60 in good health and CMV-seropositive.

This chain connects TRBV18 to TRBJ2-3, with 7 bases lining up with TRBD2. The CDR3 consists of 16 residues. V shed 1 base and J 4 bases; nucleotides not matched to a gene: 8. CDR1 is KGHSH, CDR2 LQKENI, per germline. The CDR3 nucleotides are TGTGCCAGCTCACCACTCTCGCAGGGAGGGCCAGATACGCAGTATTTT. Translation: CASSPLSQGGPDTQYF. The variable domain in full, completed from reference TRBV18 and TRBJ2-3, reads NAGVMQNPRHLVRRRGQEARLRCSPMKGHSHVYWYRQLPEEGLKFMVYLQKENIIDESGMPKERFSAEFPKEGPSILRIQQVVRGDSAAYFCASSPLSQGGPDTQYFGPGTRLTVL.

This chain connects TRBV7-8 to TRBJ2-7, with D hard to call. The V end was cut by 1 base, the J end by 4 bases, with 5 bases between. Germline V lookup: CDR1 SGHVS, CDR2 FQNEAQ. The CDR3 has 12 residues. As DNA, the CDR3 is TGTGCCAGCAGCTTAGGAGAGTACGAGCAGTACTTC. It specifies CASSLGEYEQYF.

The gene calls are TRBV18 and TRBJ2-7; 7 bases are shared with TRBD2. The CDR3 runs to 16 residues. V was clipped by 3 bases and J by 3 bases; unmatched bases: 11. Germline V gene data show CDR1 as KGHSH and CDR2 as LQKENI. The CDR3 nucleotides read TGTGCCAGCTCACCGTCGGGCGCGTCGGGGGGCTACGAGCAGTACTTC. It codes for CASSPSGASGGYEQYF. The entire variable domain, with the rest obtained from reference TRBV18 and TRBJ2-7, is as follows: NAGVMQNPRHLVRRRGQEARLRCSPMKGHSHVYWYRQLPEEGLKFMVYLQKENIIDESGMPKERFSAEFPKEGPSILRIQQVVRGDSAAYFCASSPSGASGGYEQYFGPGTRLTVT.

The chain couples TRBV6-6 to TRBJ1-1, with a weak D call TRBD1 (5 bases). The CDR3 consists of 15 residues. Germline values: CDR1 MNHNY, CDR2 SVGAGI (reference sequence). Between the trimmed V and J ends, which lost 2 bases and 2 bases, there was a span of 12 bases. The CDR3 spells CASSYLTGTNTEAFF. The DNA for the CDR3 is TGTGCCAGCAGTTACCTAACCGGGACTAACACTGAAGCTTTCTTT.

The rearrangement joins TRBV28 to TRBJ1-5; D call uncertain. The V gene lost 5 bases and the J gene lost 0 bases, with 14 bases spanning the gap. The CDR3 runs 16 residues. Germline CDR1 MDHEN, CDR2 SYDVKM. CDR3 region: CASSIPGSYSNQPQHF. CDR3 DNA sequence: TGTGCCAGCAGTATTCCAGGCTCTTATAGCAATCAGCCCCAGCATTTT.

The chain carries TRBV5-8 and TRBJ2-7; possibly TRBD2 for D (6 bases). The CDR3 contains 13 residues. The V end was cut by 1 base, the J end by 4 bases, with 9 bases between. Germline CDR1 and CDR2: SGHTS and YDEGEE. The chain's CDR3 is CASSLSGDYEQYF. As DNA, the CDR3 is TGTGCCAGCAGCTTGTCGGGGGATTACGAGCAGTACTTC. Full variable domain (missing parts from reference TRBV5-8 and TRBJ2-7): EAGVTQSPTHLIKTRGQQATLRCSPISGHTSVYWYQQALGLGLQFLLWYDEGEERNRGNFPPRFSGRQFPNYSSELNVNALELEDSALYLCASSLSGDYEQYFGPGTRLTVT.

The chain is built from TRBV4-2 and TRBJ1-5, with 9 nucleotides matching TRBD1. This CDR3 is 16 amino acids long. V dropped 4 bases and J dropped 5; count of bases not matched to a gene: 9. In germline, CDR1 is LGHNA, CDR2 YNFKEQ. The CDR3 nucleotides are TGTGCCAGCAGCCCAGAACAGGGGGCGGAGGATCAGCCCCAGCATTTT. Translated, it gives CASSPEQGAEDQPQHF.

V gene TRBV7-3 combines with J gene TRBJ2-7; 9 nucleotides match TRBD1. CDR3 length: 14 residues. CDR1 and CDR2 (germline): SGHTA, FQGTGA. J was trimmed by 9 bases and V by 5 bases; bases with no gene match: 11. The CDR3 reads CASSLPGTGSTQYF. The CDR3, as DNA: TGTGCCAGCAGCCTCCCCGGGACAGGGTCCACGCAGTACTTC. The full variable domain, completed using reference TRBV7-3 and TRBJ2-7, is GAGVSQTPSNKVTEKGKYVELRCDPISGHTALYWYRQSLGQGPEFLIYFQGTGAADDSGLPNDRFFAVRPEGSVSTLKIQRTERGDSAVYLCASSLPGTGSTQYFGPGTRLTVT.

This rearrangement joins TRBV5-4 to TRBJ1-2; the D gene is possibly TRBD1 (5 bases). Trimming took 4 bases from V and 2 from J, leaving 15 bases between them. This CDR3 spans 15 amino acids. Germline-derived CDR1 and CDR2 are SGHNT and YYREEE (reference sequence). The CDR3 loop reads CASSPAAYRNYGYTF. DNA of the CDR3: TGTGCCAGCAGCCCCGCCGCGTACAGGAACTATGGCTACACCTTC. Complete variable domain (other parts from reference TRBV5-4 and TRBJ1-2): ETGVTQSPTHLIKTRGQQVTLRCSSQSGHNTVSWYQQALGQGPQFIFQYYREEENGRGNFPPRFSGLQFPNYSSELNVNALELDDSALYLCASSPAAYRNYGYTFGSGTRLTVV.

V is TRBV5-1 and J is TRBJ2-3, with D perhaps given as TRBD1 or TRBD2 (6 bases each). The V end lost 7 bases, the J end lost 2 bases, and 14 bases lay between the germline ends. CDR3 length equals 14 residues. The germline V gene encodes CDR1 SGHRS and CDR2 YFSETQ. The DNA for the CDR3 is TGCGCCAGCGGCCTGGGGGGCCTCACAGATACGCAGTATTTT. Residues: CASGLGGLTDTQYF.

The CDR3 loop is CASSPGRTGVNHGNQPQHF. The CDR3 region has the DNA TGCGCCAGCAGCCCAGGGAGGACAGGGGTAAATCACGGCAATCAGCCCCAGCATTTT. The chain links TRBV5-1 to TRBJ1-5; the match to TRBD1 covers 9 bases. The trim removed 4 bases at V and 2 bases at J, leaving 16 bases unmatched. Germline CDR1 reads SGHRS; CDR2 reads YFSETQ. The CDR3 length is 19 residues. Full variable domain (rest looked up from reference TRBV5-1 and TRBJ1-5): KAGVTQTPRYLIKTRGQQVTLSCSPISGHRSVSWYQQTPGQGLQFLFEYFSETQRNKGNFPGRFSGRQFSNSRSEMNVSTLELGDSALYLCASSPGRTGVNHGNQPQHFGDGTRLSIL.

This chain uses TRBV4-2 with TRBJ1-3, with D unclear. The CDR3 totals 15 residues. Germline-derived CDR1 and CDR2 are LGHNA and YNFKEQ. V lost 5 bases, J lost 3 bases, and 14 bases lay in between. CDR3 DNA sequence: TGTGCCAGCAGCTCAGGCGGGTCAGATGGAAACACCATATATTTT. Amino acids: CASSSGGSDGNTIYF.

This clone was counted only a few times. The chain combines TRBV11-3 with TRBJ1-1, with D perhaps TRBD1 (5 bases). The germline CDR1 and CDR2 sequences are SGHNT and YENEEA. This CDR3 contains 13 residues. V dropped 3 bases and J dropped 7 bases, with 12 bases sitting between them. CDR3 loop: CASSLQGGNEAFF. For the CDR3, the DNA is TGTGCCAGCAGCTTGCAGGGTGGTAATGAAGCTTTCTTT.

This chain joins TRBV6-5 and TRBJ1-2, with TRBD1 matching over 11 bases. This CDR3 is built from 16 residues. Germline V gene sequence: CDR1 MNHEY, CDR2 SVGAGI. J gave up 4 bases and V 2 bases, and 6 bases lay outside the gene matches. CDR3 protein: CASSYGSGTGGYGYTF. The CDR3 coding sequence is TGTGCCAGCAGTTACGGATCCGGGACAGGGGGCTATGGCTACACCTTC.

The J gene is TRBJ2-1, the V gene TRBV9; 11 nucleotides line up with TRBD2. The CDR3 length is 18 residues. With V trimmed by 4 bases and J by 5 bases, 14 bases remained unmatched. Germline CDR1 SGDLS, CDR2 YYNGEE. The CDR3 sequence: CASSPTLAGGPEDNEQFF. CDR3 DNA: TGTGCCAGCAGCCCGACTCTAGCGGGGGGCCCTGAGGACAATGAGCAGTTCTTC.

The V call is TRBV7-2, the J call TRBJ2-5; 9 bases align to TRBD1. The end of the DNA fits TRBJ2-7 better, so the J call may be wrong. Germline V gives CDR1 SGHTA, CDR2 FQGNSA. The CDR3 length is 14 residues. CDR3 in amino acids: CASSSHTGGREQYF. CDR3 nucleotides: TGTGCCAGCAGCTCGCATACAGGGGGCCGCGAGCAGTACTTC.

V usage is TRBV27 and J usage is TRBJ2-1, with 7 bases that match TRBD1. The CDR3 consists of 16 residues. The junction had 13 bases not matched to a gene; V was cut back by 5 bases and J by 6 bases. Germline CDR1 reads MNHEY; CDR2 reads SMNVEV (reference sequence). The CDR3 nucleotides are TGTGCCAGCAGTCCTAACCGGGACAGTGTAGGCAATGAGCAGTTCTTC. Encoded protein: CASSPNRDSVGNEQFF.

V usage is TRBV28 and J usage is TRBJ2-1; 9 bases map to TRBD2. The CDR3 runs 15 residues. CDR1 is MDHEN, CDR2 SYDVKM, per germline. Trimming took 3 bases from V and 7 from J; bases not matched to a gene: 7. CDR3 loop: CASSFGGGAGNEQFF. CDR3 DNA: TGTGCCAGCAGTTTCGGCGGGGGGGCCGGGAATGAGCAGTTCTTC.

This sequence joins TRBV10-1 and TRBJ1-1, with D perhaps TRBD1 (5 bases). Germline V gene lookup returns CDR1 WNHNN and CDR2 SYGVQD (reference sequence). V was pared by 6 bases and J by 4 bases, with 12 bases between. The length of the CDR3 is 13 residues. CDR3 sequence: CASRSPRVTEAFF. The CDR3 DNA sequence: TGCGCCAGCAGGAGCCCCAGGGTCACTGAAGCTTTCTTT.

The gene calls are TRBV7-9 and TRBJ2-2; D unclear. V was cut by 5 bases and J by 1 base, with 5 bases left in between. The CDR3 has 13 amino acids. Germline V gene data show CDR1 as SEHNR and CDR2 as FQNEAQ (reference sequence). The CDR3 bases are TGTGCCAGCAGCCACAAGAACACCGGGGAGCTGTTTTTT. It is translated as CASSHKNTGELFF.

This clone has only one observation. This chain links TRBV7-9 with TRBJ2-7; tentative D call: TRBD2 (7 bases). V was pared by 2 bases and J by 3 bases, with 11 bases between. The CDR3 runs 14 residues. Germline V CDR1 and CDR2: SEHNR, FQNEAQ (reference sequence). CDR3 sequence reads: CASSLPGEGYEQYF. DNA for the CDR3: TGTGCCAGCAGCTTACCAGGGGAGGGCTACGAGCAGTACTTC.